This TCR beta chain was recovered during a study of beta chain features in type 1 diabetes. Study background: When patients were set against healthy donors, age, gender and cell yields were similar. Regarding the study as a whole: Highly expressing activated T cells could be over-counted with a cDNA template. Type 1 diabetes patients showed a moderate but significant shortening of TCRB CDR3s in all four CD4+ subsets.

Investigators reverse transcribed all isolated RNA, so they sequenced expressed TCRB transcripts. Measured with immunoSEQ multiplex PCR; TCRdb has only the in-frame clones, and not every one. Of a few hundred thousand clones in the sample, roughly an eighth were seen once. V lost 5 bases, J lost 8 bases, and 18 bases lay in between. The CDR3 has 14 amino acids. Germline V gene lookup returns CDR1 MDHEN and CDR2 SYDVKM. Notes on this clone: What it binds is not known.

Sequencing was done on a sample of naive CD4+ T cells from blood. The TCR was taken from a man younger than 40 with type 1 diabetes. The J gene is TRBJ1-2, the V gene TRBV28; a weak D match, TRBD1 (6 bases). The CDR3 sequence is CASSGLTGLSGYTF. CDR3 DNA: TGTGCCAGCAGTGGCCTCACAGGGTTGAGCGGCTACACCTTC.